The 9 T cell receptor beta chains reported below all come from one sample, sequenced in a study of T cells after posttransplantation cyclophosphamide. TCRdb's copy holds only in-frame clones and misses some; the assay was immunoSEQ multiplex PCR. This sample includes under 45,000 clones with no singletons; its ten biggest clones take up more than 4.5%. The material sequenced was PBMCs. The receptors shown here come from a woman in her 50s in good health and a related stem cell transplant donor.

This clone was counted many times. The chain employs TRBV19 and TRBJ1-6; 9 bases line up with TRBD1. The CDR3 is made up of 16 amino acids. Germline V gives CDR1 LNHDA, CDR2 SQIVND (reference sequence). Trimming removed 4 bases from V and 7 bases from J; junction bases left unmatched: 8. The CDR3 protein is CASSTPDRGFNSPLHF. For the CDR3, the DNA is TGTGCCAGTAGTACCCCGGACAGGGGATTCAATTCACCCCTCCACTTT. The full variable domain, in which reference TRBV19 and TRBJ1-6 provide the parts outside the CDR3, is DGGITQSPKYLFRKEGQNVTLSCEQNLNHDAMYWYRQDPGQGLRLIYYSQIVNDFQKGDIAEGYSVSREKKESFPLTVTSAQKNPTAFYLCASSTPDRGFNSPLHFGNGTRLTVT.

This clone was detected ten times or more. CDR3 in DNA: TGTGCCAGCAGAGACCCCGGGGTGGAAGCTTTCTTT. This codes for CASRDPGVEAFF. The V and J genes are TRBV9 and TRBJ1-1; D remains unclear. The germline V and J ends were trimmed by 5 bases and 8 bases, with 13 bases remaining between them. Germline lookup yields CDR1 SGDLS and CDR2 YYNGEE. This CDR3 has 12 residues. The full variable domain, in which reference TRBV9 and TRBJ1-1 provide the parts outside the CDR3, is DSGVTQTPKHLITATGQRVTLRCSPRSGDLSVYWYQQSLDQGLQFLIQYYNGEERAKGNILERFSAQQFPDLHSELNLSSLELGDSALYFCASRDPGVEAFFGQGTRLTVV.

This clone was observed many times. As DNA, the CDR3 is TGTGCCAGCAGTGGACTCCCACGGACAGTCCTATTCCTCTACGAGCAGTACTTC. It is translated as CASSGLPRTVLFLYEQYF. The rearrangement joins TRBV6-1 to TRBJ2-7; D is possibly TRBD1 (6 bases). This CDR3 comprises 18 residues. Trimming pared 4 bases from V and 3 bases from J, leaving 25 bases between. Per the germline V gene, CDR1 is MNHNS and CDR2 is SASEGT.

This clone was counted many times. The CDR3, as DNA: TGCGCCAGCAGCCTAACCTCGCAGGGCGACTCACCCCTCCACTTT. Protein: CASSLTSQGDSPLHF. The V call is TRBV5-1, the J call TRBJ1-6, with D tentatively TRBD1 (5 bases). The CDR3 is 15 residues long. With 4 bases removed from V and 10 bases from J, the gap between germline ends came to 18 bases. Germline V gene sequence: CDR1 SGHRS, CDR2 YFSETQ. Combining the CDR3 with reference TRBV5-1 and TRBJ1-6 gives the whole variable domain KAGVTQTPRYLIKTRGQQVTLSCSPISGHRSVSWYQQTPGQGLQFLFEYFSETQRNKGNFPGRFSGRQFSNSRSEMNVSTLELGDSALYLCASSLTSQGDSPLHFGNGTRLTVT.

This clone has at least ten counts. V and J are TRBV6-5 and TRBJ2-1; weak D call: TRBD2 (6 bases). CDR1 is MNHEY and CDR2 is SVGAGI in the germline V gene. This CDR3 is 16 amino acids long. V lost 0 bases, J lost 5 bases, and 14 bases lay in between. The CDR3 loop is CASSYSRAGWDNEQFF. DNA for the CDR3: TGTGCCAGCAGTTACTCGAGGGCGGGGTGGGACAATGAGCAGTTCTTC.

The rearrangement uses TRBV18 and TRBJ1-2; D may be TRBD1 (6 bases). CDR1 and CDR2 from the germline V gene are KGHSH and LQKENI. CDR3 size: 15 residues. V dropped 3 bases and J dropped 6 bases, with 17 bases sitting between them. CDR3 DNA: TGTGCCAGCTCACCGTACCTATGGGGGCAGGATGGCTACACCTTC. As protein: CASSPYLWGQDGYTF.

This clone showed up just a few times. The J gene is TRBJ2-5, the V gene TRBV9; unclear D gene. The CDR3 contains 16 residues. The V gene's germline CDR1 is SGDLS and CDR2 YYNGEE. The V end was cut by 0 bases, the J end by 1 base, with 13 bases between. The CDR3: CASSVGQVAPQETQYF. Written as DNA, the CDR3 is TGTGCCAGCAGCGTAGGGCAGGTGGCGCCCCAAGAGACCCAGTACTTC.

This clone was seen many times. Other DNA sequences in the same sample also yield this CDR3. The chain has TRBV10-3 and TRBJ1-1, with D tentatively TRBD1 (5 bases). Germline loops: CDR1 ENHRY, CDR2 SYGVKD. The length of the CDR3 is 14 residues. Trimming took off 4 bases at V and 0 bases at J, with 9 bases between the two ends. The CDR3 DNA reads TGTGCCATCAGTGCCTCAGGGTTGAACACTGAAGCTTTCTTT. Its protein is CAISASGLNTEAFF.

The sample holds many counts of this clone. The chain uses TRBV5-6 and TRBJ2-3, with 7 bases fitting TRBD2. The CDR3 spans 16 residues. Germline V gives CDR1 SGHDT, CDR2 YYEEEE. After removal of 4 bases from V and 2 bases from J, the junction contained 10 bases not matched to a gene. In DNA, the CDR3 is TGTGCCAGCAGCGGGGGGGGAGCGGGGATCACAGATACGCAGTATTTT. This encodes CASSGGGAGITDTQYF.